This TCR beta chain was profiled in a study of Ad26.COV2.S vaccination and SARS-CoV-2 variants. On the study more broadly: Donor participated within the Ad26.COV2.S arm of the COV1001 trial.

A remark on this clone: Its target is not known.

General study points: Spike-specific responses of CD8+ and CD4+ T cells were reported to display substantial breadth after vaccination. The study found similar non-spike TCR breadth in vaccine and placebo recipients.

Only in-frame clones appear in the TCRdb table, and some are missing; sequencing was by immunoSEQ multiplex PCR. The data hold 200,000 to 250,000 clones, with 70% to 90% observed a single time. CDR1 and CDR2 (germline): MDHEN, SYDVKM. The CDR3 sequence is 17 residues long. Trimming removed 5 bases from V and 5 bases from J; junction bases left unmatched: 18. As for treatment: some 20 received Ad26.COV2.S at low or high dose, single or two shots; 5 received placebo; per-sample allocation not given. Sampling was performed 63 days after the first vaccine or placebo injection. Donor was an adult aged 18-55 years in Boston.

The V and J genes are TRBV28 and TRBJ2-7; 7 bases map to TRBD2. The clonotype was recovered from a person between 18 and 65 years old who received the Ad26.COV2.S COVID-19 vaccine or a placebo. This specimen was peripheral blood, taken in a trial of Ad26.COV2.S vaccine versus placebo. DNA of the CDR3: TGTGCCAGCAGTCCGCCGGGGCTGCGAGCGGGAATCGACGAGCAGTACTTC. This gives the protein CASSPPGLRAGIDEQYF. Full variable domain (missing parts from reference TRBV28 and TRBJ2-7): DVKVTQSSRYLVKRTGEKVFLECVQDMDHENMFWYRQDPGLGLRLIYFSYDVKMKEKGDIPEGYSVSREKKERFSLILESASTNQTSMYLCASSPPGLRAGIDEQYFGPGTRLTVT.